The rows below give T cell receptor beta chains drawn from one sample of a study of OX40 agonist ivuxolimab in advanced cancers. Only in-frame clones appear in the TCRdb table, and some are missing; sequencing was by immunoSEQ multiplex PCR. The top ten hold more than 45% of the sample, which has some 9,600 clones, over 55% seen once. The source was CD4+ or CD8+ T cells sorted from blood, collected in a trial of the OX40 agonist ivuxolimab. Receptor source: an adult with an advanced solid tumor such as melanoma, head and neck, liver or kidney cancer. Both conserved end residues are part of each CDR3. A D gene is named only where the DNA matches it firmly. Expanded clones get a size class; other rows say once, few or many, or leave the size out.

CDR3 DNA,CDR3 protein,clone size,J gene,V gene,D gene
TGCGCCAGCAGTGAGCTAAGACTAGGCGCTGAGCAGTTCTTC,CASSELRLGAEQFF,few,TRBJ2-1,TRBV10-1,-
TGCGCCAGCAGCTTGGCGGTAGCGGTAAGCTCCTACAATGAGCAGTTCTTC,CASSLAVAVSSYNEQFF,-,TRBJ2-1,TRBV5-1,-
TGTGCCAGCAGCCAAGATCGAGGACAGGGGTCCCCCTACAATGAGCAGTTCTTC,CASSQDRGQGSPYNEQFF,-,TRBJ2-1,TRBV27,TRBD1
TGTGCCAGCAGCTACCTCGGGACCGAAAGACTCTACGAGCAGTACTTC,CASSYLGTERLYEQYF,-,TRBJ2-7,TRBV27,-
TGTGCCAGCAGGGGCGCCCCAGGGTCTAATGAAAAACTGTTTTTT,CASRGAPGSNEKLFF,-,TRBJ1-4,TRBV28,-
TGTGCCAGCAGCCCGACGACAGGGGGCGCCCACAATGAGCAGTTCTTC,CASSPTTGGAHNEQFF,-,TRBJ2-1,TRBV7-9,TRBD1
TGCGCCAGCAGCCAAGAGGGGTCGGGAGCGGGGCCCTACAATGAGCAGTTCTTC,CASSQEGSGAGPYNEQFF,-,TRBJ2-1,TRBV4-1,TRBD2
TGTGCCAGTAGTGCCCGACAGGGGCCCAACGAGCAGTACTTC,CASSARQGPNEQYF,-,TRBJ2-7,TRBV19,TRBD1
TGTGCCGCTTTAAGTGGGTGGAATCAGCCCCAGCATTTT,CAALSGWNQPQHF,-,TRBJ1-5,TRBV2,-
TGTGCCTGGAGTAATCCATCGCAGGCGTACGAGCAGTACTTC,CAWSNPSQAYEQYF,few,TRBJ2-7,TRBV30,-
TGTGCCAGTGCCCTAACTAGCTACTCCTACAATGAGCAGTTCTTC,CASALTSYSYNEQFF,few,TRBJ2-1,TRBV19,-
TGTGCCAGCGGACTAGCGGGCACAGATACGCAGTATTTT,CASGLAGTDTQYF,-,TRBJ2-3,TRBV6-4,TRBD2
TGTGCCAGCAGTTTGGGACCAGGAACCGGGGAGCTGTTTTTT,CASSLGPGTGELFF,-,TRBJ2-2,TRBV6-5,-
TGTGCCAGCAGCCGGGACACCCTTGGGCAGCCCCAGCATTTT,CASSRDTLGQPQHF,-,TRBJ1-5,TRBV7-6,-
TGTGCCAGCAGTCCCCGAGGCCGGGACAGGCTGTTGGCTTTCTTT,CASSPRGRDRLLAFF,-,TRBJ1-1,TRBV7-8,TRBD1
TGCAGCGTTGGGTTCGTGAACACCGGGGAGCTGTTTTTT,CSVGFVNTGELFF,once,TRBJ2-2,TRBV29-1,-
TGCGCCAGCAGCTTGGCGGGCCCATCGGGGGAGCAGTACTTC,CASSLAGPSGEQYF,-,TRBJ2-7,TRBV5-1,-
TGTGCCAGCAGCGCTTCAGGGTTCGGCACTGAAGCTTTCTTT,CASSASGFGTEAFF,-,TRBJ1-1,TRBV7-9,-
TGTGCCAGCAGCCCGGGGACAGGGTCATATGGCTACACCTTC,CASSPGTGSYGYTF,many,TRBJ1-2,TRBV4-2,TRBD1
TGTGCCAGCAGTCCCGGGACAGGGATGAACACTGAAGCTTTCTTT,CASSPGTGMNTEAFF,medium-sized,TRBJ1-1,TRBV27,TRBD1
TGTGCCAGCAGCTTATATCCCGGCTACACCTTC,CASSLYPGYTF,-,TRBJ1-2,TRBV7-9,-
TGTGCCAGCAGTCCGCCGGGGCAAGCTTTCTTT,CASSPPGQAFF,-,TRBJ1-1,TRBV28,-
TGTGCCAGCAGCTTAGCGGGGGGGGGCACTGAAGCTTTCTTT,CASSLAGGGTEAFF,few,TRBJ1-1,TRBV7-6,-
TGCGCCAGCAGACTAGCGGGAGTCGAGCCAGATACGCAGTATTTT,CASRLAGVEPDTQYF,-,TRBJ2-3,TRBV4-1,TRBD2
TGTGCCAGCAGTGAAGGTCGGACAGACAATCAGCCCCAGCATTTT,CASSEGRTDNQPQHF,-,TRBJ1-5,TRBV6-9,-
TGTGCCAGCAGCTTGACAGGGGGCTTAAACACTGAAGCTTTCTTT,CASSLTGGLNTEAFF,-,TRBJ1-1,TRBV11-2,TRBD1
TGTGCCAGCAGCCCCAGGACTAGTGGAACCGGGGAGCTGTTTTTT,CASSPRTSGTGELFF,-,TRBJ2-2,TRBV7-9,TRBD2